The present TCR beta chain was sequenced within a study of blood T cell repertoires in COVID-19. Across the study: Donors in the United States, Italy and Spain gave samples during acute or convalescent COVID-19. Sample material is recorded as cDNA or gDNA derived from T cells, B-cell-depleted T cells, or PBMCs.

V was shortened by 3 bases and J by 5 bases, with 17 bases between the two germline ends. Germline V lookup: CDR1 DFQATT, CDR2 SNEGSKA (reference sequence). The CDR3 runs to 14 residues. Under the authors' procedure: Reference gene primer amplification yielded estimated nucleated cell counts. Data came from immunoSEQ multiplex PCR; TCRdb stores just in-frame clones and leaves some out. V and J calls and clone size are given by that table; D and trimming were obtained from the DNA. The data show approximately 88,000 clones, roughly 76% seen once. Sequences were obtained from peripheral blood. This rearrangement joins TRBV20-1 to TRBJ2-7, with a possible D match to TRBD1 (5 bases). The TCR comes from an elderly woman with active or convalescent COVID-19. The DNA of the CDR3 is TGCAGTGCTAGTCCCGGCCAGGGCGGCGACGAGCAGTACTTC. Its translation is CSASPGQGGDEQYF.